A selection of T cell receptor beta chains follows, all from one sample in a study of OX40 agonist ivuxolimab in advanced cancers. Sequenced by immunoSEQ multiplex PCR; TCRdb stores in-frame clones only, minus some. The sample includes about 120,000 clones, just under 95% of them seen just once. The sequenced sample was CD4+ or CD8+ T cells sorted from blood, obtained in a trial of the OX40 agonist ivuxolimab. The source is an adult with an advanced solid tumor such as melanoma, head and neck, liver or kidney cancer. The CDR3 runs from the conserved cysteine through the conserved F or W. A D gene is named only where the DNA matches it firmly. Size is omitted from some rows. Given values are once, few, many or a class for expanded clones.

D | J | V | size | CDR3 | DNA
NA | TRBJ1-5 | TRBV10-3 | NA | CAIRENRDSNQPQHF | TGTGCCATCAGGGAGAACAGGGATAGCAATCAGCCCCAGCATTTT
TRBD1 | TRBJ2-2 | TRBV19 | NA | CASSGQGRVTTGELFF | TGTGCCAGTAGCGGACAGGGTCGCGTAACCACCGGGGAGCTGTTTTTT
NA | TRBJ2-5 | TRBV7-2 | NA | CASSLMGGRLETQYF | TGTGCCAGCAGCCTCATGGGGGGCCGTTTGGAGACCCAGTACTTC
NA | TRBJ1-3 | TRBV28 | once | CASSLETPSSGNTIYF | TGTGCCAGCAGTTTGGAGACACCCTCCTCTGGAAACACCATATATTTT
TRBD1 | TRBJ1-1 | TRBV5-1 | NA | CASSLDRGANTEAFF | TGCGCCAGCAGCTTGGACAGGGGGGCGAACACTGAAGCTTTCTTT
NA | TRBJ1-2 | TRBV4-1 | NA | CASSQENRVVKGYGYTF | TGCGCCAGCAGCCAAGAGAACAGGGTAGTAAAAGGCTATGGCTACACCTTC
TRBD2 | TRBJ2-3 | TRBV7-3 | NA | CASSTGLHLRTDTQYF | TGTGCCAGCAGCACGGGACTACATTTACGCACAGATACGCAGTATTTT
NA | TRBJ2-5 | TRBV6-6 | NA | CASSSLGQGRETQYF | TGTGCCAGCAGTTCCTTGGGACAAGGGCGAGAGACCCAGTACTTC
NA | TRBJ2-7 | TRBV4-2 | NA | CASSQDRQREQYF | TGTGCCAGCAGCCAAGATCGACAGAGGGAGCAGTACTTC
NA | TRBJ2-7 | TRBV6-6 | NA | CASSYLARYEQYF | TGTGCCAGCAGTTACCTTGCCCGATACGAGCAGTACTTC
NA | TRBJ2-7 | TRBV6-6 | few | CASSYFSGDPYEQYF | TGTGCCAGCAGTTACTTTTCAGGCGATCCCTACGAGCAGTACTTC
NA | TRBJ2-7 | TRBV30 | NA | CAWSSFAGARGEQYF | TGTGCCTGGAGCTCCTTCGCGGGGGCCAGGGGCGAGCAGTACTTC
NA | TRBJ1-5 | TRBV4-1 | NA | CASSRGSNQPQHF | TGCGCCAGCAGCCGGGGTAGCAATCAGCCCCAGCATTTT
NA | TRBJ1-2 | TRBV30 | NA | CAWRRGRTVANYGYTF | TGTGCCTGGAGACGAGGGAGGACGGTGGCTAACTATGGCTACACCTTC
NA | TRBJ2-2 | TRBV7-2 | NA | CASSLVGNTGELFF | TGTGCCAGCAGCTTAGTTGGCAACACCGGGGAGCTGTTTTTT
TRBD2 | TRBJ2-3 | TRBV11-3 | NA | CASSLPTLGGRVTDTQYF | TGTGCCAGCAGCTTGCCCACCCTTGGCGGGAGAGTAACAGATACGCAGTATTTT
NA | TRBJ1-1 | TRBV28 | NA | CASSGPKYTEAFF | TGTGCCAGCTCTGGCCCCAAGTACACTGAAGCTTTCTTT
NA | TRBJ1-5 | TRBV6-6 | once | CAARGNNQPQHF | TGTGCCGCCAGGGGTAACAATCAGCCCCAGCATTTT
NA | TRBJ2-7 | TRBV19 | NA | CASSSPGRVSYEQYF | TGTGCCAGTAGTTCACCGGGACGCGTCTCCTACGAGCAGTACTTC
TRBD1 | TRBJ2-2 | TRBV6-4 | NA | CASSEGTANTGELFF | TGTGCCAGCAGCGAAGGGACAGCGAACACCGGGGAGCTGTTTTTT
NA | TRBJ2-5 | TRBV7-9 | NA | CASSLLVKGETQYF | TGTGCCAGCAGCTTGTTGGTGAAGGGAGAGACCCAGTACTTC
NA | TRBJ2-3 | TRBV9 | once | CASSPKTGFSTDTQYF | TGTGCCAGCAGCCCAAAAACTGGGTTCAGCACAGATACGCAGTATTTT
NA | TRBJ1-5 | TRBV28 | NA | CASSLSGVNQPQHF | TGTGCCAGCAGTTTATCTGGGGTAAATCAGCCCCAGCATTTT
NA | TRBJ1-1 | TRBV19 | NA | CASSAGRVEANTEAFF | TGTGCCAGTAGTGCGGGACGAGTGGAGGCGAACACTGAAGCTTTCTTT
NA | TRBJ1-4 | TRBV15 | NA | CATSRGGSTNEKLFF | TGTGCCACCAGCAGAGGAGGGTCGACTAATGAAAAACTGTTTTTT
NA | TRBJ1-2 | TRBV6-5 | NA | CASSYSGGASDGGYTF | TGTGCCAGCAGTTACTCCGGGGGTGCCAGCGATGGGGGCTACACCTTC
TRBD2 | TRBJ2-3 | TRBV13 | NA | CASSLRDYLTDTQYF | TGTGCCAGCAGCTTAAGGGACTACCTCACAGATACGCAGTATTTT
TRBD2 | TRBJ2-1 | TRBV7-3 | NA | CASSLGSASGRVNEQFF | TGTGCCAGCAGCCTCGGATCGGCTAGCGGGAGGGTAAATGAGCAGTTCTTC
TRBD1 | TRBJ1-4 | TRBV2 | NA | CASSDDRLGTANEKLFF | TGTGCCAGCAGTGATGACCGGCTCGGGACAGCTAATGAAAAACTGTTTTTT
TRBD1 | TRBJ1-5 | TRBV19 | NA | CASSPTGGDQPQHF | TGTGCCAGTAGTCCAACAGGGGGAGATCAGCCCCAGCATTTT
NA | TRBJ1-2 | TRBV19 | few | CAIPYGYTF | TGTGCCATCCCGTATGGCTACACCTTC
NA | TRBJ1-1 | TRBV18 | NA | CASSPRGRLAGGSEAFF | TGTGCCAGCTCACCACGAGGGAGGCTAGCCGGGGGATCTGAAGCTTTCTTT
NA | TRBJ1-3 | TRBV18 | once | CASSPRTELSGNTIYF | TGTGCCAGCTCACCTCGGACTGAGCTCTCTGGAAACACCATATATTTT
NA | TRBJ2-7 | TRBV7-9 | NA | CASSQTDYEQYF | TGTGCCAGCAGCCAGACAGACTACGAGCAGTACTTC
NA | TRBJ1-2 | TRBV5-4 | NA | CASSLGALRRGGYTF | TGTGCCAGCAGCCTCGGTGCACTCCGGAGGGGCGGCTACACCTTC
NA | TRBJ1-3 | TRBV5-4 | NA | CASSPGQTAVSGNTIYF | TGTGCCAGCAGCCCTGGGCAGACCGCCGTCTCTGGAAACACCATATATTTT
TRBD2 | TRBJ2-1 | TRBV28 | NA | CASPPSSGRANDNEQFF | TGTGCCAGCCCCCCGAGTAGCGGGAGGGCCAATGACAATGAGCAGTTCTTC
NA | TRBJ2-7 | TRBV28 | NA | CASSELVLGIRYEQYF | TGTGCCAGCAGTGAATTGGTGTTGGGGATTAGGTACGAGCAGTACTTC
NA | TRBJ2-4 | TRBV6-5 | NA | CASSPRALAKNIQYF | TGTGCCAGCAGTCCCCGCGCCCTAGCCAAAAACATTCAGTACTTC
NA | TRBJ1-6 | TRBV2 | NA | CASRSWDNSPLHF | TGTGCCAGTAGATCCTGGGATAATTCACCCCTCCACTTT
NA | TRBJ2-7 | TRBV7-8 | NA | CASSSDRMYEQYF | TGTGCCAGCAGCTCGGACAGAATGTACGAGCAGTACTTC
TRBD1 | TRBJ1-2 | TRBV5-1 | NA | CASHRQGDSYGYTF | TGCGCCAGTCACCGACAGGGTGATTCCTATGGCTACACCTTC
NA | TRBJ2-2 | TRBV7-9 | NA | CASSLYRAKAGELFF | TGTGCCAGCAGCTTATACAGGGCGAAAGCCGGGGAGCTGTTTTTT
NA | TRBJ2-3 | TRBV28 | once | CASSSPIGRRDTQYF | TGTGCCAGCAGCTCCCCTATAGGACGAAGAGATACGCAGTATTTT
TRBD1 | TRBJ2-1 | TRBV6-4 | NA | CASSDSRAQGISYNEQFF | TGTGCCAGCAGTGACTCGAGGGCACAGGGGATCTCCTACAATGAGCAGTTCTTC
TRBD1 | TRBJ1-2 | TRBV4-1 | NA | CASSQARDRVGYTF | TGCGCCAGCAGCCAAGCCCGGGACAGGGTCGGCTACACCTTC
NA | TRBJ2-7 | TRBV18 | NA | CASSPLEVPGWKYF | TGTGCCAGCTCACCACTGGAGGTACCCGGGTGGAAGTACTTC
TRBD1 | TRBJ2-2 | TRBV7-3 | NA | CASSLQGVNTGELFF | TGTGCCAGCAGCTTACAGGGGGTGAACACCGGGGAGCTGTTTTTT
TRBD1 | TRBJ2-4 | TRBV5-1 | NA | CASSLGDREKNIQYF | TGCGCCAGCAGCTTGGGGGACAGGGAAAAAAACATTCAGTACTTC
NA | TRBJ2-2 | TRBV19 | NA | CASNRGTGELFF | TGTGCCAGTAATCGGGGAACCGGGGAGCTGTTTTTT